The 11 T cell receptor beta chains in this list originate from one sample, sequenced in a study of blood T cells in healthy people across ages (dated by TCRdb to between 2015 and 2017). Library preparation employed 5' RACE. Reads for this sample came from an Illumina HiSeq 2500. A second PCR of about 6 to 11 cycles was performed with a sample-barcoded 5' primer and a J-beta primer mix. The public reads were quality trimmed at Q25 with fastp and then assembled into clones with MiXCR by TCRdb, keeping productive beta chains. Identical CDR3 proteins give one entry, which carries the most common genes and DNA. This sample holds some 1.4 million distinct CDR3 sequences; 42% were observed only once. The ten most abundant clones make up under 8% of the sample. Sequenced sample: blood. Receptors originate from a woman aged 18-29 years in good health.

CDR3 protein: CASSHPGLAGGKENTGELFF. CDR3 in DNA: TGCGCCAGCAGCCATCCGGGACTAGCGGGGGGAAAAGAGAACACCGGGGAGCTGTTTTTT. V is TRBV4-1 and J is TRBJ2-2; 15 bases match TRBD2. CDR1 and CDR2 from the germline V gene are MGHRA and YSYEKL. The V and J ends lost 3 bases and 1 base, in that order; junction bases with no gene match: 9. This CDR3 contains 20 residues.

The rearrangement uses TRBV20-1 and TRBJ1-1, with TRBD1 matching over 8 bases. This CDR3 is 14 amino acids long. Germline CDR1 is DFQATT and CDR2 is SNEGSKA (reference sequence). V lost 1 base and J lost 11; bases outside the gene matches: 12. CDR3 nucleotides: TGCAGTGCTAGAGCGACATTTACAGGGGGGATGGCTTTCTTT. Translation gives CSARATFTGGMAFF.

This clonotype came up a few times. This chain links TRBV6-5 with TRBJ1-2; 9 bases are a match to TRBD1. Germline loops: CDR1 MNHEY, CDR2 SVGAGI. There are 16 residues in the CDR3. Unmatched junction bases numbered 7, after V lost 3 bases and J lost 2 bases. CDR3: CASSYSTGGQNYGYTF. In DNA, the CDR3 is TGTGCCAGCAGTTATAGTACAGGGGGCCAGAACTATGGCTACACCTTC.

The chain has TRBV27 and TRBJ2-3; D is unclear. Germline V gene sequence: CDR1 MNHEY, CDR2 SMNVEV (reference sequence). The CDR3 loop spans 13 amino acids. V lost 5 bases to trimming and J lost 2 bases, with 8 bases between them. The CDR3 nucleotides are TGTGCCAGCAGTGTTGTCGCCACAGATACGCAGTATTTT. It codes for CASSVVATDTQYF.

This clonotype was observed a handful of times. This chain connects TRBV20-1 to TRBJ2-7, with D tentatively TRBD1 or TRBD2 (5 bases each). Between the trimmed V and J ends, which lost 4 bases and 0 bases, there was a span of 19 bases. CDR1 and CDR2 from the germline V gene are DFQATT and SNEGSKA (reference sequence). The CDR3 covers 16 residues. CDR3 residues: CSANVGTRGLSYEQYF. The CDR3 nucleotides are TGCAGTGCTAATGTTGGGACCCGGGGTCTCTCCTACGAGCAGTACTTC.

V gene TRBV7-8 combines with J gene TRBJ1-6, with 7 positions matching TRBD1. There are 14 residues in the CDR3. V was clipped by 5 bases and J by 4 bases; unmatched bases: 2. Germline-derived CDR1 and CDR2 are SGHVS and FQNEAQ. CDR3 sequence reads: CASSRTGYNSPLHF. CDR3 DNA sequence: TGTGCCAGCAGCCGGACAGGTTATAATTCACCCCTCCACTTT.

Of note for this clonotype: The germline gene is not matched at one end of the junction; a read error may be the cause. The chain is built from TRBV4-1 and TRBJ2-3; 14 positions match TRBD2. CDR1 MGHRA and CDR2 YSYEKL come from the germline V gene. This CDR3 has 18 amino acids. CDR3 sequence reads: CARSQAEGLAGETDTQYF. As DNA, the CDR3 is TGCGCCCGCAGCCAGGCCGAGGGACTAGCGGGAGAAACAGATACGCAGTATTTT.

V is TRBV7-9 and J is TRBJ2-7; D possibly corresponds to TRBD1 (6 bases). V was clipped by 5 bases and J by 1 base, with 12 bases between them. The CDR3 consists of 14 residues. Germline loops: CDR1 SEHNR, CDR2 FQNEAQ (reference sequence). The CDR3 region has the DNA TGTGCCAGCAGCCTAAGACAGGAGTCCTACGAGCAGTACTTC. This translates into CASSLRQESYEQYF.

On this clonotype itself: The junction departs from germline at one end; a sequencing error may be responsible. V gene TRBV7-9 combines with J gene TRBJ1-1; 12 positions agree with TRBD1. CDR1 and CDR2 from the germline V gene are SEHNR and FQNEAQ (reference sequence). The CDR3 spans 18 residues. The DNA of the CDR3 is TGTGCCAGCAGCCTTGGGCCGGGACAGGGGGCCTTGAACACTGAGGCTTTCTTT. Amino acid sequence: CASSLGPGQGALNTEAFF.

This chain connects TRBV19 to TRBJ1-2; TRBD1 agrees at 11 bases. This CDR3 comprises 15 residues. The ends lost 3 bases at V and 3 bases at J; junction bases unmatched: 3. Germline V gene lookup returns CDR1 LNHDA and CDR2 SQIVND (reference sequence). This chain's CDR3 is CASSIWDRGDYGYTF. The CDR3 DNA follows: TGTGCCAGTAGTATCTGGGACAGGGGGGACTATGGCTACACCTTC.

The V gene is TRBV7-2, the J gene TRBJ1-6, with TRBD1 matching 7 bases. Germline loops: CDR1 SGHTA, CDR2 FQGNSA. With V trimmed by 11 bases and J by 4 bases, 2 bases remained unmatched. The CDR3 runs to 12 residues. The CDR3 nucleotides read TGTGCCGGGGGACAGTATAATTCACCCCTCCACTTT. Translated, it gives CAGGQYNSPLHF.